A selection of T cell receptor beta chains follows, all from one sample in a study of T-cell memory formation after mild COVID-19. TCRdb recomputed calls from the 5' RACE reads with MiXCR, one row per CDR3 protein. Among approximately 500,000 distinct CDR3 sequences listed, approximately 23% were seen once. The material sequenced was PBMCs or a T cell subset sorted from them (not recorded which). These receptor sequences come from an adult woman who had mild COVID-19 (a few samples of this study predate the infection). Cell type and time point are not known. CDR3s include the opening cysteine and the closing phenylalanine or tryptophan. D genes are given only for firm matches. A row's size may be missing; if present it is once, few, many or a size class.

d_call clone_size j_call v_call cdr3_aa cdr3_nt
TRBD2 few TRBJ2-1 TRBV2 CASRGTSGRAYNEQFF TGTGCCAGCAGAGGGACTAGCGGGAGGGCCTACAATGAGCAGTTCTTC
. few TRBJ2-5 TRBV27 CASSPRGPQETQYF TGTGCCAGCAGCCCAAGAGGGCCCCAAGAGACCCAGTACTTC
TRBD1 . TRBJ1-2 TRBV7-8 CASSLRVLRTGSEIGYTF TGTGCCAGCAGCTTGAGAGTCCTTAGGACAGGTAGCGAGATAGGCTACACCTTC
. few TRBJ2-7 TRBV19 CASSTRQGGSYEQYF TGTGCCAGTAGTACCAGACAGGGAGGGTCCTACGAGCAGTACTTC
TRBD2 few TRBJ2-1 TRBV7-9 CASSLDGGAYEQFF TGTGCCAGCAGCCTAGACGGGGGGGCGTATGAGCAGTTCTTC
TRBD2 . TRBJ2-2 TRBV9 CASSVGAGVETGELFF TGTGCCAGCAGCGTAGGGGCGGGAGTAGAAACCGGGGAGCTGTTTTTT
TRBD1 . TRBJ1-2 TRBV6-6 CASNLRPGTGHGYGYTF TGTGCCAGCAATCTTCGTCCCGGGACAGGGCACGGCTATGGCTACACCTTC
TRBD1 few TRBJ2-7 TRBV27 CASSLYRGVGYEQYF TGTGCCAGCAGTTTATACAGGGGAGTAGGGTACGAGCAGTACTTC
. many TRBJ2-1 TRBV5-5 CASSLSRVNEQFF TGTGCCAGCAGCTTGTCTAGGGTTAATGAGCAGTTCTTC
. . TRBJ1-2 TRBV10-3 CAISVGGRAPGANYGYTF TGTGCCATCAGTGTGGGGGGTAGGGCACCTGGAGCTAACTATGGCTACACCTTC
. few TRBJ1-1 TRBV4-1 CASSPQRASVRDTEAFF TGCGCCAGCAGCCCCCAGCGGGCATCCGTTCGGGACACTGAAGCTTTCTTT
TRBD1 . TRBJ1-1 TRBV7-2 CASSSPATGWGTEAFF TGTGCCAGCAGCTCTCCCGCGACAGGGTGGGGCACTGAAGCTTTCTTT
TRBD2 . TRBJ2-1 TRBV18 CASSPNAGALDEQFF TGTGCCAGCTCACCAAATGCGGGAGCCTTGGATGAGCAGTTCTTC
TRBD1 few TRBJ2-7 TRBV20-1 CSARQGYEQYF TGCAGTGCCCGACAGGGCTACGAGCAGTACTTC
TRBD2 . TRBJ2-2 TRBV2 CAGQRPGLGRTGELFF TGTGCCGGCCAAAGACCGGGACTAGGTCGCACCGGGGAGCTGTTTTTT
. . TRBJ2-7 TRBV7-8 CASSPLRGGRDKTPHF TGTGCCAGCAGCCCGCTTAGGGGGGGCCGGGACAAAACCCCCCACTTC
. few TRBJ2-7 TRBV29-1 CSVEVKGRTYEQYF TGCAGCGTTGAAGTGAAGGGAAGGACTTACGAGCAGTACTTC
. . TRBJ2-5 TRBV11-2 CASSLDPEAQYF TGTGCCAGCAGCTTAGACCCGGAGGCCCAGTACTTC
TRBD1 . TRBJ2-5 TRBV5-1 CASRHGQEPQETQYF TGCGCCAGCAGACACGGACAGGAGCCCCAAGAGACCCAGTACTTC
. . TRBJ2-4 TRBV12-3/TRBV12-4 CASSFVPGAKNIQYF TGTGCCAGCAGTTTTGTCCCTGGGGCCAAAAACATTCAGTACTTC
. many TRBJ2-3 TRBV19 CASSPSSESDTQYF TGTGCCAGTAGTCCCAGCTCAGAGTCAGATACGCAGTATTTT
. . TRBJ1-5 TRBV12-3/TRBV12-4 CASSSRGDSNQPQHF TGTGCCAGCAGTTCGAGAGGGGATAGCAATCAGCCCCAGCATTTT
. few TRBJ1-2 TRBV7-2 CASSLAQGTYGYTF TGTGCCAGCAGCTTAGCGCAGGGTACCTATGGCTACACCTTC
. . TRBJ2-2 TRBV5-4 CASSPGHNTGELFF TGTGCCAGCAGTCCGGGACATAACACCGGGGAGCTGTTTTTT
. few TRBJ2-7 TRBV6-5 CASSYSSLASSYEQYF TGTGCCAGCAGTTACTCGTCCCTAGCCAGCTCCTACGAGCAGTACTTC
TRBD1 . TRBJ1-5 TRBV2 CASSHSGQGNQPQHF TGTGCCAGCAGCCATTCTGGACAGGGCAATCAGCCCCAGCATTTT
TRBD2 . TRBJ2-3 TRBV14 CASSDPELAGGDTQYF TGTGCCAGCAGCGATCCGGAACTAGCGGGGGGAGATACGCAGTATTTT
TRBD1 . TRBJ2-6 TRBV29-1 CSVARQGAWAGANVLTF TGCAGCGTAGCGCGGCAGGGGGCTTGGGCTGGGGCCAACGTCCTGACTTTC
. . TRBJ2-4 TRBV28 CASSPERAGAKNIQYF TGTGCCAGCAGTCCAGAAAGGGCTGGGGCCAAAAACATTCAGTACTTC
. . TRBJ2-2 TRBV12-3/TRBV12-4 CASSRSGASGELFF TGTGCCAGCAGTCGATCCGGGGCGTCCGGGGAGCTGTTTTTT
. few TRBJ2-1 TRBV3-1 CASSQENLRGRGNEQFF TGTGCCAGCAGCCAAGAGAATCTACGAGGGAGAGGAAATGAGCAGTTCTTC
. few TRBJ2-7 TRBV18 CASSPDRVSYEQYF TGTGCCAGCTCACCCGACCGGGTCTCCTACGAGCAGTACTTC
TRBD2 . TRBJ2-2 TRBV5-1 CASSRGDRTNTGELFF TGCGCCAGCAGCCGGGGGGACCGGACGAACACCGGGGAGCTGTTTTTT
. few TRBJ2-7 TRBV20-1 CSARGLSTSYYEQYF TGCAGTGCAAGAGGACTCTCCACCTCTTACTACGAGCAGTACTTC
. few TRBJ2-3 TRBV30 CAWSEFVGGPGTDTQYF TGTGCCTGGAGCGAATTTGTGGGTGGACCCGGCACAGATACGCAGTATTTT
TRBD2 few TRBJ2-5 TRBV3-1 CASSLPQGLARETQYF TGTGCCAGCAGCCTACCACAGGGACTAGCCCGGGAGACCCAGTACTTC
. . TRBJ2-6 TRBV6-1 CASSEEEGSGGANVLTF TGTGCCAGCAGTGAAGAGGAGGGATCGGGAGGGGCCAACGTCCTGACTTTC
. few TRBJ2-5 TRBV5-1 CASRKGHGGETQYF TGCGCCAGCAGGAAGGGCCATGGAGGAGAGACCCAGTACTTC
. . TRBJ1-1 TRBV2 CASSERTDMYTEAFF TGTGCCAGCAGCGAAAGGACAGACATGTACACTGAAGCTTTCTTT
TRBD1 . TRBJ1-4 TRBV7-6 CASSLAQGATNEKLFF TGTGCCAGCAGCTTAGCGCAGGGGGCTACTAATGAAAAACTGTTTTTT